The rows below give T cell receptor beta chains drawn from one sample of a study of beta chain features in type 1 diabetes. TCRdb's copy holds only in-frame clones and misses some; the assay was immunoSEQ multiplex PCR. The sample carries around 500,000 clones, approximately 10% recorded once. Material: naive CD4+ T cells from blood. Receptors originate from a woman aged 18-35 years in good health. CDR3s include the opening cysteine and the closing phenylalanine or tryptophan.

v_call | cdr3_aa
TRBV30 | CAWSMKTEAFF
TRBV2 | CASTGTGSKNIQYF
TRBV2 | CASMGEKLFF
TRBV7-2 | CASSLADVSTDTQYF
TRBV5-1 | CASSSGLAGTDTQYF
TRBV18 | CASHVKGQFNSPLHF
TRBV5-1 | CASSFQASNNEQFF
TRBV21-1 | CASSTRQGSSSGANVLTF
TRBV23-1 | CASTQPNITGVQQYF
TRBV5-4 | CASSPGTGLFF
TRBV14 | CASSLWNTYEQYF
TRBV6-5 | CASSYSRDTPYEQYF
TRBV7-2 | CASSLVGRGLAASTDTQYF
TRBV29-1 | CSVETQYGSDTQYF
TRBV29-1 | CSVEVRGENTEAFF